Here is one T cell receptor beta chain with its context. Its matching antigen is unknown. These data are taken from a study of T-cell memory formation after mild COVID-19. The CDR3 loop spans 17 amino acids. The ends were cut back, 0 bases at V and 4 bases at J, with 19 bases in the middle. Germline V gene lookup returns CDR1 SGHDT and CDR2 YYEEEE. Study-level results: Mostly located in CM and EM were contracting CD4+ clones, with contracting CD8+ clones located in EMRA. Balance between CD4 and CD8 was seen in clones contracting day 15 to 85, and a CD4+ lean was seen in later expanders.

MiXCR, run by TCRdb on the 5' RACE reads, gives a single entry per CDR3 protein. Of 180,000 or so distinct CDR3 sequences in the sample, around 10% were seen once. The sequence was obtained from a young man who had mild COVID-19 (a few samples of this study predate the infection). Cell type and time point are not known. Sequenced material: PBMCs or a T cell subset sorted from them (not recorded which). The chain is built from TRBV5-6 and TRBJ2-5; D possibly corresponds to TRBD1 (6 bases). CDR3 amino acids: CASSLARTELLPETQYF. The CDR3 coding sequence is TGTGCCAGCAGCTTGGCTAGGACAGAGTTACTTCCAGAGACCCAGTACTTC. Complete variable domain (other parts from reference TRBV5-6 and TRBJ2-5): DAGVTQSPTHLIKTRGQQVTLRCSPKSGHDTVSWYQQALGQGPQFIFQYYEEEERQRGNFPDRFSGHQFPNYSSELNVNALLLGDSALYLCASSLARTELLPETQYFGPGTRLLVL.